This T cell receptor (beta chain) was sequenced during a study of blood T cell repertoires in COVID-19. About the study: The origin of the acute and convalescent COVID-19 samples was the United States, Italy and Spain.

Participants' own reports of clinical history determined their cohort assignment. Two negative PCRs, clearance, or symptom resolution were required of recovered Cohort 3 donors. TCRdb's copy holds only in-frame clones and misses some; the assay was immunoSEQ multiplex PCR. The top ten clones hold 1% to 1.5% of a sample with about 380,000 clones, around 87% of them seen once. The junction had 11 bases not matched to a gene; V was cut back by 4 bases and J by 0 bases. Per the germline V gene, CDR1 is SGHRS and CDR2 is YFSETQ. This CDR3 region has 18 residues. This clone showed up just a few times. This chain links TRBV5-1 with TRBJ1-5, with 9 bases identical to TRBD1. This TCR was sampled from a young man who had recovered from COVID-19. Sample: PBMCs or T cells enriched from blood (not recorded which). DNA for the CDR3: TGCGCCAGCAGCGGAGGGGACAGGGCTACCCGTAGCAATCAGCCCCAGCATTTT. Translated, it gives CASSGGDRATRSNQPQHF.